This TCR beta chain was identified during a study of blood T cell repertoires in COVID-19. The CDR3 spans 12 residues. CDR1 and CDR2 from the germline V gene are SGHDN and FVKESK. V was pared by 4 bases and J by 8 bases, with 2 bases of the junction left unmatched. Measured with immunoSEQ multiplex PCR; TCRdb has only the in-frame clones, and not every one. The data hold a few hundred thousand clones, with roughly 89% observed a single time. The source material was peripheral blood. The J gene is TRBJ2-1, the V gene TRBV14; 7 bases align to TRBD1. This TCR was sampled from a young man with COVID-19, enrolled during active disease. The CDR3 sequence: CASSLTGYEQFF. CDR3 nucleotide sequence: TGTGCCAGCAGCCTGACAGGGTATGAGCAGTTCTTC.